The clone carrying this TCR beta chain appeared a few times. Antigen specificity is unknown. The sample comes from a study of T cells in Graves' hyperthyroidism and ophthalmopathy. Study-level findings and limits: Among clonotypes expanded in thyroid above 0.001, most were also found in blood. Ophthalmopathy onset followed model prediction by a median about seven months.

Researchers barred patients who had uncontrolled infection, other autoimmune disease, pregnancy or lactation. Based on clinical symptoms, serum thyroxine and TRAb, thyroid ultrasound and orbital computed tomography, diagnoses were reached. RNA transcripts gave rise to amplified TCR beta CDR3 regions. A set of HTBI primers served as the primers for a first-round RT-PCR of the TCR CDR3. In TCRdb, the multiplex PCR reads were re-called with MiXCR into one record per CDR3 protein. Of 540,000 or so distinct CDR3 sequences detected, about 45% appear once; the ten largest clones hold roughly 19%. The sequence was collected from an adult woman with Graves' disease, either hyperthyroidism or ophthalmopathy (not recorded which). The specimen was peripheral blood or thyroid tissue (not recorded which).

DNA of the CDR3: TGTGCCATCAAGACAGGTCCTACCTACGAGCAGTACTTC. Encoded protein: CAIKTGPTYEQYF. V is TRBV10-3 and J is TRBJ2-7; tentatively, D is TRBD1 (6 bases). This CDR3 comprises 13 residues. Trimming took off 7 bases at V and 2 bases at J, with 12 bases between the two ends. In germline, CDR1 is ENHRY, CDR2 SYGVKD.